A single T cell receptor (beta chain) is shown here with its context. Measured with immunoSEQ multiplex PCR; TCRdb has only the in-frame clones, and not every one. The repertoire holds around 80,000 clones, with around 86% as singletons. This sample is drawn from a study of OX40 agonist ivuxolimab in advanced cancers. Germline CDR1 reads KGHSH; CDR2 reads LQKENI. V lost 2 bases, J lost 5 bases, and 7 bases lay in between. CDR3 length: 12 residues. The chain uses TRBV18 and TRBJ2-7; D remains unclear. The specimen was CD4+ or CD8+ T cells sorted from blood, collected in a trial of the OX40 agonist ivuxolimab. The source is an adult with an advanced solid tumor such as melanoma, head and neck, liver or kidney cancer. The chain's CDR3 is CASSPNKDEQYF. In DNA, the CDR3 is TGTGCCAGCTCACCAAACAAGGACGAGCAGTACTTC.